At least ten counts were recorded for the clone carrying this T cell receptor (beta chain). Its antigen is as yet unknown. This specimen comes from a study of T cells after yellow fever vaccination. Study results and limitations: Bulk-population clonotypes that are abundant could appear as contaminants in FACS-sorted repertoires.

Germline CDR1 and CDR2: SGHVS and FQNEAQ. The CDR3 totals 13 residues. The V and J ends lost 4 bases and 6 bases, in that order; junction bases with no gene match: 5. In making TCR cDNA, 5'RACE template switching added a universal primer site and UMIs to it. From the 5' RACE reads, TCRdb called clonotypes with MiXCR, one entry per CDR3 protein. This sample yields approximately 250,000 distinct CDR3 sequences, of which 3.6% are seen a single time; roughly a fifth belongs to the top ten. This chain uses TRBV7-8 with TRBJ2-7; TRBD2 agrees at 8 bases. The origin of this receptor is a man in his late teens or twenties who received the YFV17D yellow fever vaccine. Sequenced material: PBMCs, taken 15 days after the yellow fever booster vaccination. The CDR3 loop is CASSWAGGGEQYF. CDR3 coding DNA: TGTGCCAGCAGCTGGGCGGGGGGTGGCGAGCAGTACTTC.